Listed below are T cell receptor beta chains from one sample, sequenced in a study of cytomegalovirus exposure and HLA in healthy donors. The assay was immunoSEQ multiplex PCR, and TCRdb's table has in-frame clones only and misses some. Here the sample spans under 95,000 clones, roughly 94% being singletons. Sequencing used PBMCs. The source of these receptors is a woman between 18 and 29 years old in good health and CMV-seropositive. Both conserved end residues are part of each CDR3. A D gene is named only where the DNA matches it firmly. Size tells how often a clone was seen (once, few, many) or the class of an expanded clone, and some rows leave it out.

abundance: -
d_gene: -
v_gene: TRBV5-8
j_gene: TRBJ1-1
CDR3nt: TGTGCCAGCAGCTGGACTGTTAACAGGGCTGGTACTGAAGCTTTCTTT
CDR3aa: CASSWTVNRAGTEAFF

abundance: -
d_gene: TRBD2
v_gene: TRBV7-9
j_gene: TRBJ2-7
CDR3nt: TGTGCCAGCAGCCCCCGGACTAGCGGGAGCTACGAGCAGTACTTC
CDR3aa: CASSPRTSGSYEQYF

abundance: -
d_gene: -
v_gene: TRBV29-1
j_gene: TRBJ1-2
CDR3nt: TGCAGCGTTGGGGAGGCCTATGGCTACACCTTC
CDR3aa: CSVGEAYGYTF

abundance: -
d_gene: -
v_gene: TRBV7-2
j_gene: TRBJ2-1
CDR3nt: TGTGCCAGCAGCTTAAGGGGAAATGAGCAGTTCTTC
CDR3aa: CASSLRGNEQFF

abundance: -
d_gene: TRBD2
v_gene: TRBV2
j_gene: TRBJ2-3
CDR3nt: TGTGCCAGCAGGAGGACTAGCGGGAGAAGAACAGATACGCAGTATTTT
CDR3aa: CASRRTSGRRTDTQYF

abundance: -
d_gene: TRBD1
v_gene: TRBV25-1
j_gene: TRBJ1-3
CDR3nt: TGTGCCAGCAGTGAGGACAGGTTTGGCTCTGGAAACACCATATATTTT
CDR3aa: CASSEDRFGSGNTIYF

abundance: -
d_gene: -
v_gene: TRBV7-2
j_gene: TRBJ2-1
CDR3nt: TGTGCCAGCAGCCCCTATCCTGGACTGTCCCATGAGCAGTTCTTC
CDR3aa: CASSPYPGLSHEQFF

abundance: -
d_gene: -
v_gene: TRBV6-6
j_gene: TRBJ1-1
CDR3nt: TGTGCCAGCATTTGGAGGGTTGAAATCCCTGAAGCTTTCTTT
CDR3aa: CASIWRVEIPEAFF

abundance: once
d_gene: -
v_gene: TRBV30
j_gene: TRBJ2-3
CDR3nt: TGTGCCTGGAGGTTAGCGGCTAGCACAGATACGCAGTATTTT
CDR3aa: CAWRLAASTDTQYF

abundance: -
d_gene: TRBD1
v_gene: TRBV30
j_gene: TRBJ1-2
CDR3nt: TGTGCCTGGAGTGTAAGGGACAGGGCCACCTTC
CDR3aa: CAWSVRDRATF

abundance: -
d_gene: TRBD1
v_gene: TRBV15
j_gene: TRBJ2-2
CDR3nt: TGTGCCACGCAGGGGGCGGTCGGGGAGCTGTTTTTT
CDR3aa: CATQGAVGELFF

abundance: -
d_gene: -
v_gene: TRBV19
j_gene: TRBJ1-1
CDR3nt: TGTGCCACCCAACACGAGAACACTGAAGCTTTCTTT
CDR3aa: CATQHENTEAFF

abundance: -
d_gene: TRBD1
v_gene: TRBV28
j_gene: TRBJ1-4
CDR3nt: TGTGCCAGCAGCCTACTGACAGGGTTGAGGGAAAAACTGTTTTTT
CDR3aa: CASSLLTGLREKLFF

abundance: -
d_gene: TRBD2
v_gene: TRBV15
j_gene: TRBJ2-3
CDR3nt: TGTGCCACCAGCAGAGATTCTAGTAGGGCTAGCGGGCTGTTAGATACGCAGTATTTT
CDR3aa: CATSRDSSRASGLLDTQYF

abundance: -
d_gene: TRBD2
v_gene: TRBV5-1
j_gene: TRBJ2-1
CDR3nt: TGCGCCAGCAGCTTGGACGGGACTAGTACGGCAGCGCAGTTCTTC
CDR3aa: CASSLDGTSTAAQFF

abundance: -
d_gene: TRBD2
v_gene: TRBV6-4
j_gene: TRBJ2-2
CDR3nt: TGTGCCAGCAGTGACTCGATTAGCGGGGCCGGGGAGCTGTTTTTT
CDR3aa: CASSDSISGAGELFF

abundance: -
d_gene: TRBD2
v_gene: TRBV2
j_gene: TRBJ2-3
CDR3nt: TGTGCCAGCATGGGGTCCCAAAGCGGGGGACCCACAGATACGCAGTATTTT
CDR3aa: CASMGSQSGGPTDTQYF

abundance: -
d_gene: -
v_gene: TRBV5-1
j_gene: TRBJ1-4
CDR3nt: TGCGCCAGCAGCCCAAATGAGCGGGCAACTAATGAAAAACTGTTTTTT
CDR3aa: CASSPNERATNEKLFF

abundance: few
d_gene: TRBD1
v_gene: TRBV7-2
j_gene: TRBJ1-6
CDR3nt: TGTGCCAGCGACCCAGGGGGCATCGGTTCACCCCTCCACTTT
CDR3aa: CASDPGGIGSPLHF

abundance: -
d_gene: TRBD1
v_gene: TRBV7-9
j_gene: TRBJ2-4
CDR3nt: TGTGCCAGCAGCTTAGTAGGGCAGAGGACAGGGGAAAACATTCAGTACTTC
CDR3aa: CASSLVGQRTGENIQYF